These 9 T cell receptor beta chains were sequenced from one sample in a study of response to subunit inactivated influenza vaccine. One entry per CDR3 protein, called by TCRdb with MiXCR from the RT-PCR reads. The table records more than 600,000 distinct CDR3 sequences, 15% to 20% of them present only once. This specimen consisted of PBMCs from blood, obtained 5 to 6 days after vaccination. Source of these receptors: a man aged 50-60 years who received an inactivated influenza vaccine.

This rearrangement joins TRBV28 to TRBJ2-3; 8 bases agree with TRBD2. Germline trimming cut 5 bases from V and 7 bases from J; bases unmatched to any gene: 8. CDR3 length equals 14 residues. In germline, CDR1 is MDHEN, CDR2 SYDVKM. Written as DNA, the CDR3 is TGTGCCAGCAGTCTCGACGGGGGGGAGAATACGCAGTATTTT. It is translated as CASSLDGGENTQYF.

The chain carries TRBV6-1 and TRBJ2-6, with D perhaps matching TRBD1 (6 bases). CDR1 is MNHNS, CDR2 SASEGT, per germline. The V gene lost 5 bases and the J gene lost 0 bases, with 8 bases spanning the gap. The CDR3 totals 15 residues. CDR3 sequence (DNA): TGTGCCAGCAGTCAAGGGGGCTCTGGGGCCAACGTCCTGACTTTC. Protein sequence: CASSQGGSGANVLTF.

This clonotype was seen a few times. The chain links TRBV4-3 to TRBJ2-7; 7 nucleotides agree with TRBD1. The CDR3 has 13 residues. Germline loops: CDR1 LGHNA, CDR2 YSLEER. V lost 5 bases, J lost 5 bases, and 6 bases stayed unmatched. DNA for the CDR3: TGCGCCAGCAGCGTCCTCAGGGGGAACGAGCAGTACTTC. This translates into CASSVLRGNEQYF.

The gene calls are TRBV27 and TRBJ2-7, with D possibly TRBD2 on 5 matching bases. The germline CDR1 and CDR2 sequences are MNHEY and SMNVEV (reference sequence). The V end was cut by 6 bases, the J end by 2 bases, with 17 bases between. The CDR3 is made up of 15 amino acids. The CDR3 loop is CASREVGRTTYEQYF. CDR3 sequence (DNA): TGTGCCAGCAGGGAGGTAGGCAGGACCACCTACGAGCAGTACTTC.

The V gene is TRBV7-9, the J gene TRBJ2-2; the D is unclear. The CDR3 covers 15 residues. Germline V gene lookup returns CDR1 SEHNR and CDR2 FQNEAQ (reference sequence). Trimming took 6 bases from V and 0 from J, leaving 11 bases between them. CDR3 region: CASRIGRANTGELFF. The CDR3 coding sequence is TGTGCCAGCAGAATCGGACGTGCGAACACCGGGGAGCTGTTTTTT.

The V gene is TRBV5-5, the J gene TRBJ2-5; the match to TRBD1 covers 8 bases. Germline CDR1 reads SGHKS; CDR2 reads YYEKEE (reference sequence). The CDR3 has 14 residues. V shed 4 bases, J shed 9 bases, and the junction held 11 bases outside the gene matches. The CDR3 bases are TGTGCCAGCAGCCTGGAGACAGGGGCGGGGTCCCAGTACTTC. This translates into CASSLETGAGSQYF.

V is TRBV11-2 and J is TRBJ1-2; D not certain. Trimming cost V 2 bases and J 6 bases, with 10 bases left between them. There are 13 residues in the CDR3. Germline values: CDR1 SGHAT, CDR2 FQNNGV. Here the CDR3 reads CASSLSAVHGYTF. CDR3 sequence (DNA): TGTGCCAGCAGCTTATCGGCGGTCCATGGCTACACCTTC.

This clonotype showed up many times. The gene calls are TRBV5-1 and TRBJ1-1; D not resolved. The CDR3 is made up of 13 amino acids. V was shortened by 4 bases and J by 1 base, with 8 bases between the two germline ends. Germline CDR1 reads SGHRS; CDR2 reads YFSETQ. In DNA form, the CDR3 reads TGCGCCAGCAGCGGACCGTCGAACACTGAAGCTTTCTTT. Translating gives CASSGPSNTEAFF.

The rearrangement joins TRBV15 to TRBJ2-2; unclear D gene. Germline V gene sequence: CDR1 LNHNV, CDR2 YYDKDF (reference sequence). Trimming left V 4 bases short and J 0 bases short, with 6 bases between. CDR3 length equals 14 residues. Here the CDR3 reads CATSKGSNTGELFF. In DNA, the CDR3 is TGTGCCACCAGCAAGGGTTCGAACACCGGGGAGCTGTTTTTT.